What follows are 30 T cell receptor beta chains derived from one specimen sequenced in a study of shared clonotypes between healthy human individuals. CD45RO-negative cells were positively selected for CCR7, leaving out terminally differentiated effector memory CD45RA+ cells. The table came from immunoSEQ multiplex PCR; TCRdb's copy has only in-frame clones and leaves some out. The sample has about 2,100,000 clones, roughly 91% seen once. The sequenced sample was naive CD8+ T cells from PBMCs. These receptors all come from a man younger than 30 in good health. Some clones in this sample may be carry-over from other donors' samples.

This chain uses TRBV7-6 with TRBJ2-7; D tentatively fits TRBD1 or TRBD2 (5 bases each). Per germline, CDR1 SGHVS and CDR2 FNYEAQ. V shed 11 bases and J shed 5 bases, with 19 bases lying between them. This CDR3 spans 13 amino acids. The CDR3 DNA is TGTGCCCCCCGTTGTGGGGGTGTAGACGAGCAGTACTTC. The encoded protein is CAPRCGGVDEQYF.

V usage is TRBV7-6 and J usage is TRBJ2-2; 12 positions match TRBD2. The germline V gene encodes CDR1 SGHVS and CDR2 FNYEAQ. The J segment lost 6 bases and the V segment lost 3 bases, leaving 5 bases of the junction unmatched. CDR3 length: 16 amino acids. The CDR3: CASSLVASGRAGELFF. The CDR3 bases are TGTGCCAGCAGCTTGGTGGCTAGCGGGAGGGCCGGGGAGCTGTTTTTT.

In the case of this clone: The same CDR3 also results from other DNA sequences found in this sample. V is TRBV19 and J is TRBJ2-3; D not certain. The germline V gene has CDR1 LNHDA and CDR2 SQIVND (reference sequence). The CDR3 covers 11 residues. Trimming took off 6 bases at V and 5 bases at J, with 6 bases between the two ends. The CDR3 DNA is TGTGCCAGTAGCGAAGGAGATACGCAGTATTTT. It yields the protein CASSEGDTQYF.

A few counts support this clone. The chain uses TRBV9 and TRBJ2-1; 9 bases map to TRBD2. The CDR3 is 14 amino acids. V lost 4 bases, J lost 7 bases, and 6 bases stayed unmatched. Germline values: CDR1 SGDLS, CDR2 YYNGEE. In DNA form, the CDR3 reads TGTGCCAGCAGCTCCGGACTAGCGTTGAATGAGCAGTTCTTC. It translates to CASSSGLALNEQFF.

The CDR3 nucleotides read TGTGCCAGCAGCTACCCCCAGGGGGCCGCGAACACCGGGGAGCTGTTTTTT. It translates to CASSYPQGAANTGELFF. The gene calls are TRBV7-6 and TRBJ2-2; TRBD1 agrees at 8 bases. This CDR3 is 17 amino acids long. CDR1 is SGHVS and CDR2 is FNYEAQ in the germline V gene. V was clipped by 4 bases and J by 0 bases; unmatched bases: 7.

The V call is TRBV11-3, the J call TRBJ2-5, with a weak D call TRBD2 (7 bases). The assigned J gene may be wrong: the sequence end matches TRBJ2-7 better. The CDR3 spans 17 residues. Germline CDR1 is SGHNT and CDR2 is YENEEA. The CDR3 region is CASSTSSGAGEPYEQYF. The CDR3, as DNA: TGTGCCAGCAGCACCAGCTCGGGGGCGGGAGAGCCTTACGAGCAGTACTTC.

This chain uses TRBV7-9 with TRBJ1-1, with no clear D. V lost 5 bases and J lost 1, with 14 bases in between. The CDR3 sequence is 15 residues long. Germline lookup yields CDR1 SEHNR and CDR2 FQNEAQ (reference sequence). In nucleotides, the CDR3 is TGTGCCAGCAGCGAACACGGCGGAGGGAACACTGAAGCTTTCTTT. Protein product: CASSEHGGGNTEAFF.

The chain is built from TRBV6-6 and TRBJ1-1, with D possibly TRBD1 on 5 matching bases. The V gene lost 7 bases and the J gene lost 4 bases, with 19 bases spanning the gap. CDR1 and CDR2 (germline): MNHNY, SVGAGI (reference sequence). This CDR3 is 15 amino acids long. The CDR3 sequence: CASTYRGHGLTEAFF. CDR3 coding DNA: TGTGCCAGCACCTATCGGGGCCATGGTCTCACTGAAGCTTTCTTT.

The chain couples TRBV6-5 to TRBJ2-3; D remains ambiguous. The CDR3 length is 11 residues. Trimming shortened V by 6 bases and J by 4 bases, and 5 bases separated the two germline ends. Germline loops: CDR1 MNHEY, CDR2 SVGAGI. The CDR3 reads CASRGADTQYF. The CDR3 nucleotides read TGTGCCAGCAGAGGAGCAGATACGCAGTATTTT.

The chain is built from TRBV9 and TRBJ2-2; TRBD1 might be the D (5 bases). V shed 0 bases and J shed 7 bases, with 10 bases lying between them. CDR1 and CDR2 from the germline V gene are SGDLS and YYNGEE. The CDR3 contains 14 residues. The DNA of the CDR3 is TGTGCCAGCAGCGTAGTCAGGGCAGGCGGGGAGCTGTTTTTT. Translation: CASSVVRAGGELFF.

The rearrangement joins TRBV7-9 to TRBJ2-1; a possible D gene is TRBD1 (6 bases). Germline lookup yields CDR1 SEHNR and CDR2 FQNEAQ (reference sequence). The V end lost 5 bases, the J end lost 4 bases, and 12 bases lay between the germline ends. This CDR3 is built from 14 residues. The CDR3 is CASSRTEIYNEQFF. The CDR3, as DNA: TGTGCCAGCAGCCGGACAGAGATTTACAATGAGCAGTTCTTC.

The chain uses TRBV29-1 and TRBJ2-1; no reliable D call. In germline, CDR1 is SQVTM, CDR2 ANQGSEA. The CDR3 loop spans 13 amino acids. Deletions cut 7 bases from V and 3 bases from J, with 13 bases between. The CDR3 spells CSARVGYYNEQFF. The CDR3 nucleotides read TGCAGCGCCCGGGTGGGGTACTACAATGAGCAGTTCTTC.

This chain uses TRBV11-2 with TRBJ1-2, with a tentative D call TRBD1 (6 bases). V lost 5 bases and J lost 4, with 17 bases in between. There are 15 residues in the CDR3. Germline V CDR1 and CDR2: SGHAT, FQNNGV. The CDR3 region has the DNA TGTGCCAGCAGCCGGCTAGGGGGGTCTACCTATGGCTACACCTTC. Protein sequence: CASSRLGGSTYGYTF.

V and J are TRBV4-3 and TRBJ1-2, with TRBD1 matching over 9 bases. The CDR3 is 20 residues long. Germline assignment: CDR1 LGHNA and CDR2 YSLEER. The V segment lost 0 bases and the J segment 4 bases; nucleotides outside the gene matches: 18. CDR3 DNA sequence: TGCGCCAGCAGCCAAGATATAGAATGGGACAGGGCGGATAGAAGCTATGGCTACACCTTC. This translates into CASSQDIEWDRADRSYGYTF.

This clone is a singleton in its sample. The CDR3 nucleotides are TGCGCCAGCAGCCAAGATATCGGGACAACCATGAACACTGAAGCTTTCTTT. Translated: CASSQDIGTTMNTEAFF. The chain joins TRBV4-3 to TRBJ1-1; possible D gene TRBD1, 6 bases. The CDR3 covers 17 residues. V was trimmed by 0 bases and J by 0 bases, leaving 14 bases between them. Germline CDR1 reads LGHNA; CDR2 reads YSLEER.

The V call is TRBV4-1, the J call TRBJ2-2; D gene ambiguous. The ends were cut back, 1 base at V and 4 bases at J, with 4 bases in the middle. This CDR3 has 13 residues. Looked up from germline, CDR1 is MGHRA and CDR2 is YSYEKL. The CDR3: CASSQASTGELFF. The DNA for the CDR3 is TGCGCCAGCAGCCAAGCCAGCACCGGGGAGCTGTTTTTT.

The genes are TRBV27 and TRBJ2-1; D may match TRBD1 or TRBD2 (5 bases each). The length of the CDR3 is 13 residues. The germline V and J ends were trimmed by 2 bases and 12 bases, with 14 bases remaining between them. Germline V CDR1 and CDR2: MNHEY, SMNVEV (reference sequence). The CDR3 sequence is CASSLIQGEGQFF. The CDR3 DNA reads TGTGCCAGCAGTTTAATTCAGGGTGAGGGGCAGTTCTTC.

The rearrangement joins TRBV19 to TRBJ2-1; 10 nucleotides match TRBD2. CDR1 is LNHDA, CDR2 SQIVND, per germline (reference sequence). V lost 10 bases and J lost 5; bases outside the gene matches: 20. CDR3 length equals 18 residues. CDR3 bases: TGTGCCACCCAAGAGCGGGAGGGCCTGGGGGGAGGAAACAATGAGCAGTTCTTC. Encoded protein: CATQEREGLGGGNNEQFF.

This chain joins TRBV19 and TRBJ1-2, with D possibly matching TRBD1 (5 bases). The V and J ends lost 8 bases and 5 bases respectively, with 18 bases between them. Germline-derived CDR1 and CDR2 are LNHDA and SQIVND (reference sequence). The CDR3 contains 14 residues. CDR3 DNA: TGTGCCAGTCTATACCGGGACGGCCTATATGGCTACACCTTC. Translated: CASLYRDGLYGYTF.

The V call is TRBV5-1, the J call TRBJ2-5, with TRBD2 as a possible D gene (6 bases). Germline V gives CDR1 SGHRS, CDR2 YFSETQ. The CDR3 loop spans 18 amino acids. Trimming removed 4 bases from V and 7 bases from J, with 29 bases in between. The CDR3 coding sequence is TGCGCCAGCAGCCCGGGACTTTACCTACGTGAAGAGGCGGCGACCCAGTACTTC. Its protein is CASSPGLYLREEAATQYF.

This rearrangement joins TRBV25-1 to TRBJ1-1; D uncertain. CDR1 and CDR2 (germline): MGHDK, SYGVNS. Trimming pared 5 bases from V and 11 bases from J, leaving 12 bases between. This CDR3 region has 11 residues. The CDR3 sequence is CASSTETWAFF. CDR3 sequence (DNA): TGTGCCAGCAGTACCGAGACCTGGGCTTTCTTT. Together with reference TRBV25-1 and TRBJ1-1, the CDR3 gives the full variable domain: EADIYQTPRYLVIGTGKKITLECSQTMGHDKMYWYQQDPGMELHLIHYSYGVNSTEKGDLSSESTVSRIRTEHFPLTLESARPSHTSQYLCASSTETWAFFGQGTRLTVV.

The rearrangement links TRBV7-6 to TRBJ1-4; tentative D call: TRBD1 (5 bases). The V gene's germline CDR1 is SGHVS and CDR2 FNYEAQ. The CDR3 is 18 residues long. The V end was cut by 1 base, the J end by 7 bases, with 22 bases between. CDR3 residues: CASSLGPGHLPLGEKLFF. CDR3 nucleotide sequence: TGTGCCAGCAGCTTAGGTCCCGGACACCTGCCTCTGGGTGAAAAACTGTTTTTT.

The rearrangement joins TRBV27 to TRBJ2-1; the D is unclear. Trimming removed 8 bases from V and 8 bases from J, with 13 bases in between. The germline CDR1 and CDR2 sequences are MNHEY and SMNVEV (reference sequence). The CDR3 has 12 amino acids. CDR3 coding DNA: TGTGCCAGCTCCCAAAAAGTCGATGAGCAGTTCTTC. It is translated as CASSQKVDEQFF.

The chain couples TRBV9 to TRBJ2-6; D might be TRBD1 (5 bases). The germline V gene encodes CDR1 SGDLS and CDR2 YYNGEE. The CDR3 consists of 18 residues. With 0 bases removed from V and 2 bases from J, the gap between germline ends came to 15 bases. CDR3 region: CASSVGARVSAGANVLTF. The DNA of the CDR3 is TGTGCCAGCAGCGTAGGAGCCAGGGTGTCGGCTGGGGCCAACGTCCTGACTTTC.

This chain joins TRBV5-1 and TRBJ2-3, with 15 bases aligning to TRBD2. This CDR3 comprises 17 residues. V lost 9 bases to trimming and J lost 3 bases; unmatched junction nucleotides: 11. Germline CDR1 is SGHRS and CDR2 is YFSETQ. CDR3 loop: CANGLAGGPYWTDTQYF. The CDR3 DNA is TGCGCCAACGGACTAGCGGGAGGGCCATACTGGACAGATACGCAGTATTTT.

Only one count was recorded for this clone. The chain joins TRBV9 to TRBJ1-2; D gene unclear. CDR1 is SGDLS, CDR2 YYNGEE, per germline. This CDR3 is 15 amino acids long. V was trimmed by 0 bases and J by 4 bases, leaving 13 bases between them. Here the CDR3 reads CASSVAGYGLYGYTF. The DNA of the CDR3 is TGTGCCAGCAGCGTAGCTGGGTACGGACTCTATGGCTACACCTTC.

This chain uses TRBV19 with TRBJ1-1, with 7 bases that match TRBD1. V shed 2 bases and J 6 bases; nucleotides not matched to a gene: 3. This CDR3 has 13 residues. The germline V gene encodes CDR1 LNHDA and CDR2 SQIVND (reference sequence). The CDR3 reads CASSIRDSAEAFF. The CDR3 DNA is TGTGCCAGTAGTATACGGGACAGCGCTGAAGCTTTCTTT.

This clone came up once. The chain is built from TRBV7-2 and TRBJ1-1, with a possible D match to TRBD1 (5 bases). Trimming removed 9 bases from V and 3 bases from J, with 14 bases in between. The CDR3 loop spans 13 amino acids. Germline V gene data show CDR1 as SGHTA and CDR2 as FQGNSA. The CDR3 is CASMEGPYTEAFF. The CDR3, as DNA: TGTGCCAGTATGGAGGGACCCTACACTGAAGCTTTCTTT.

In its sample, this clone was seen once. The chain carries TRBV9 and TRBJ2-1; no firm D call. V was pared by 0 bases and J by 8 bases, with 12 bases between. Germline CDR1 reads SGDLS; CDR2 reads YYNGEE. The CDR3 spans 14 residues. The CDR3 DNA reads TGTGCCAGCAGCGTAGGTGACGGGCTGGATGAGCAGTTCTTC. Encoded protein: CASSVGDGLDEQFF.

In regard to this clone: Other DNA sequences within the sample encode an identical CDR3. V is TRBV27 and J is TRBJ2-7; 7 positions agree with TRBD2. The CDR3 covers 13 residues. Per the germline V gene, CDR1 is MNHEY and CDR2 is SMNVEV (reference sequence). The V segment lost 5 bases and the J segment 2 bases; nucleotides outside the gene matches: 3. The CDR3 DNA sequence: TGTGCCAGCAGTCTGGGAGGGACCTACGAGCAGTACTTC. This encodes CASSLGGTYEQYF.